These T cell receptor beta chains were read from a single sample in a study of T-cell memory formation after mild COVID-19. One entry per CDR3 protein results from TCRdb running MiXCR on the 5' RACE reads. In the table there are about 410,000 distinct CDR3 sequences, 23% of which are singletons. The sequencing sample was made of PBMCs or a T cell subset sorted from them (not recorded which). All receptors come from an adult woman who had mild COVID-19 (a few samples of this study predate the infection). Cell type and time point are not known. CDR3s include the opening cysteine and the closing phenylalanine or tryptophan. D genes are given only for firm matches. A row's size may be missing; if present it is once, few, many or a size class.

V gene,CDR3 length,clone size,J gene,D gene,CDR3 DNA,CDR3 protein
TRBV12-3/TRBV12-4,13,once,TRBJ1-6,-,TGTGCCAGCAGAGGGGGGTATAATTCACCCCTCCACTTT,CASRGGYNSPLHF
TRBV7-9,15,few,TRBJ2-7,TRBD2,TGTGCCAGCAGCTTTTGGGGCGGGGGTCTCCACGAGCAGTACTTC,CASSFWGGGLHEQYF
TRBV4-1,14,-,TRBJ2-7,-,TGCGCCAGCAGCCCACCCCGGAATGCCTACGAGCAGTACTTC,CASSPPRNAYEQYF
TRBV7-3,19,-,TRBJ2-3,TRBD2,TGTGCCAGCAGCTGGAGATCCGGGACTAGCGGCTCTAGCACAGATACGCAGTATTTT,CASSWRSGTSGSSTDTQYF
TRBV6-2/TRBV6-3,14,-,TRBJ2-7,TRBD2,TGTGCCAGCAGCAAACCTAGCGGGACCTACGAGCAGTACTTC,CASSKPSGTYEQYF
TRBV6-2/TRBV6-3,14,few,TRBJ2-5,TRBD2,TGTGCCAGCAGCGACGCCGGGAGGACGGAGACCCAGTACTTC,CASSDAGRTETQYF
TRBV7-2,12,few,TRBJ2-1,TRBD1,TGTGCCAGCAGCATCGGACAGGGCGAGCAGTTCTTC,CASSIGQGEQFF
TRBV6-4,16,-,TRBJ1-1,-,TGTGCCAGCAGTCTCCACGGAGGAGGCATGAACACTGAAGCTTTCTTT,CASSLHGGGMNTEAFF
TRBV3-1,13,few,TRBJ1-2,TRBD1,TGTGCCAGCAGCCAGTCCAGGGGGGAGGGCTACACCTTC,CASSQSRGEGYTF
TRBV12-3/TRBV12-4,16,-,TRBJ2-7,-,TGTGCCAGCAGTTTTAGTTGGCGGGGCGATTCCTACGAGCAGTACTTC,CASSFSWRGDSYEQYF
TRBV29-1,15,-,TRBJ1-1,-,TGCAGCGTTCGTGAGGGGAATCGGGTGAACACTGAAGCTTTCTTT,CSVREGNRVNTEAFF
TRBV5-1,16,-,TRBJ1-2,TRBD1,TGCGCCAGCAGCTACAACACAGGGGAGAGGGTCTATGGCTACACCTTC,CASSYNTGERVYGYTF
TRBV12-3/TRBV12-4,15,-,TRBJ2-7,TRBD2,TGTGCCAGCAGTCAGACTAGCGGGAGGTTGGACGAGCAGTACTTC,CASSQTSGRLDEQYF
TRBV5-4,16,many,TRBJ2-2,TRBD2,TGTGCCAGCAGCTTGCAGCGGGGGGGCCGGACCGGGGAGCTGTTTTTT,CASSLQRGGRTGELFF
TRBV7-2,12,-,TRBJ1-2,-,TGTGCCAGCAGCCCTCTGGTCGCTGGCTACACCTTC,CASSPLVAGYTF
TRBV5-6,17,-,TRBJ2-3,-,TGTGCCAGCAGCCCTGGCGGGCGTAAGGTTCTCGCAGATACGCAGTATTTT,CASSPGGRKVLADTQYF
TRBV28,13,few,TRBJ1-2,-,TGTGCCAGCAGGACCGAGGGATACTATGGCTACACCTTC,CASRTEGYYGYTF
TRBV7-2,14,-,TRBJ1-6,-,TGTGCCAGCAGCTTAGCGGGCAGGAATTCACCCCTCCACTTT,CASSLAGRNSPLHF
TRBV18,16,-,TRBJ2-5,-,TGTGCCAGCTCACCAGCGGGTCTACGCCAGGCGGAGACCCAGTACTTC,CASSPAGLRQAETQYF
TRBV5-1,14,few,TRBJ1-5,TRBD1,TGCGCCAGCAGCACAGGGGGATACAATCAGCCCCAGCATTTT,CASSTGGYNQPQHF
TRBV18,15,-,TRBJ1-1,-,TGTGCCAGCTCACCGGCAGGGACCGGCAACACTGAAGCTTTCTTT,CASSPAGTGNTEAFF
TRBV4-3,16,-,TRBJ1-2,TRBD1,TGCGCCAGCAGCCAAGATCTGAGACAGGGGTTTGGTGGCTACACCTTC,CASSQDLRQGFGGYTF
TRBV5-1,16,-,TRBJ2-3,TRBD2,TGCGCCAGCAGCATCCGACTAGCGGGGCGGGAGGATACGCAGTATTTT,CASSIRLAGREDTQYF
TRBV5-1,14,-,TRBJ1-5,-,TGCGCCAGCAGCGGGGGGGACAGCAATCAGCCCCAGCATTTT,CASSGGDSNQPQHF
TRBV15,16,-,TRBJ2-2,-,TGTGCCACCAGCAGAGGGGACGGTGTGAACACCGGGGAGCTGTTTTTT,CATSRGDGVNTGELFF
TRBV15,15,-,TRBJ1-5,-,TGTGCCACCAGGGGAGGGGACGGAAGCAATCAGCCCCAGCATTTT,CATRGGDGSNQPQHF
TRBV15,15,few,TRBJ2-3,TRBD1,TGTGCCACCAGCAGGGGGGACAGGATCACAGATACGCAGTATTTT,CATSRGDRITDTQYF
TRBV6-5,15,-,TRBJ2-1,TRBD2,TGTGCCAGCAGTCCCACTAGCGGGGGGGCCGGTGAGCAGTTCTTC,CASSPTSGGAGEQFF
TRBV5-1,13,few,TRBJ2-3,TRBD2,TGCGCCAGCAGCCCCCGGGAGGGAGGTACGCAGTATTTT,CASSPREGGTQYF
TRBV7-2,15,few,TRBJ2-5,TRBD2,TGTGCCAGCAGCTCCGGACTAGTTAGGGGAGAGACCCAGTACTTC,CASSSGLVRGETQYF
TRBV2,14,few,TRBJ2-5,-,TGTGCCAGCAGTGAAGAGGACGGGCAAGAGACCCAGTACTTC,CASSEEDGQETQYF
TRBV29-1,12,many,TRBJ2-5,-,TGCAGCGTTGGATGGTACCAAGAGACCCAGTACTTC,CSVGWYQETQYF
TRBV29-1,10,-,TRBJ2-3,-,TGCAGCGCGGGCACAGATACGCAGTATTTT,CSAGTDTQYF
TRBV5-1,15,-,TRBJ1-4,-,TGCGCCAGCAGCTTGGGGAGACAGGCATCTGAAAAACTGTTTTTT,CASSLGRQASEKLFF
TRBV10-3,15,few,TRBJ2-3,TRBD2,TGTGCCATCCTAAGCGGGGGTAGTAACGCAGATACGCAGTATTTT,CAILSGGSNADTQYF
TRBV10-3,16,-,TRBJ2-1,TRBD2,TGTGCCATCAGTGGAGACCTAGCGGGGGACATCAATGAGCAGTTCTTC,CAISGDLAGDINEQFF
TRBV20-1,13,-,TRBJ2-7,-,TGCAGTGCTCACCACAGGGGAGGCTACGAGCAGTACTTC,CSAHHRGGYEQYF
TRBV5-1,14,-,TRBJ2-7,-,TGCGCCAGCAGCCTGGCGGGACCAGACTACGAGCAGTACTTC,CASSLAGPDYEQYF
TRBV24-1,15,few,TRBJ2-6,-,TGTGCCACCAGTGATTGGGGGGCTGGGGCCAACGTCCTGACTTTC,CATSDWGAGANVLTF
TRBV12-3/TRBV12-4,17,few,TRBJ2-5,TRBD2,TGTGCCAGCAGTTTTAGCGTTATAGCGGGGGCCCAAGAGACCCAGTACTTC,CASSFSVIAGAQETQYF